These 21 T cell receptor beta chains came from one sample sequenced in a study of cytomegalovirus exposure and HLA in healthy donors. The PCR ran on 60 Vbeta and 13 Jbeta primers. Assay used: immunoSEQ multiplex PCR; TCRdb lists only in-frame clones, some missing. The data hold a few hundred thousand clones, with approximately 80% observed a single time. The sequenced sample was PBMCs. All receptors come from a man under 40 in good health and CMV-seronegative.

V gene TRBV6-1 combines with J gene TRBJ1-5, with a weak D call TRBD1 (5 bases). This CDR3 spans 15 amino acids. Germline lookup yields CDR1 MNHNS and CDR2 SASEGT. V was shortened by 5 bases and J by 2 bases, with 13 bases between the two germline ends. Written as DNA, the CDR3 is TGTGCCAGCAGTCCAAAAGGGGCTGGCAATCAGCCCCAGCATTTT. Its translation: CASSPKGAGNQPQHF.

The rearrangement links TRBV6-1 to TRBJ2-7; TRBD1 aligns across 8 bases. The CDR3 extends over 16 amino acids. V lost 2 bases to trimming and J lost 7 bases; unmatched junction nucleotides: 13. Per the germline V gene, CDR1 is MNHNS and CDR2 is SASEGT. The DNA of the CDR3 is TGTGCCAGCAGTGAACACCCGACAGGGGCATTGGGTGAGCAGTACTTC. It translates to CASSEHPTGALGEQYF.

This rearrangement joins TRBV28 to TRBJ2-7; 8 nucleotides align to TRBD1. The germline V gene has CDR1 MDHEN and CDR2 SYDVKM. The V segment lost 6 bases and the J segment 6 bases; nucleotides outside the gene matches: 13. The CDR3 has 15 amino acids. CDR3 sequence reads: CASSSLPRGPTEQYF. Here the CDR3 DNA reads TGTGCCAGCAGCTCCCTCCCCAGGGGGCCCACCGAGCAGTACTTC.

Written as DNA, the CDR3 is TGTGCCAGCAGCTTGGGTATCGGTAATTCACCCCTCCACTTT. It encodes CASSLGIGNSPLHF. V gene TRBV5-8 combines with J gene TRBJ1-6; D is unclear. V lost 0 bases, J lost 6 bases, and 7 bases lay in between. Germline V gene lookup returns CDR1 SGHTS and CDR2 YDEGEE. CDR3 length equals 14 residues.

This chain links TRBV4-2 with TRBJ2-2; perhaps TRBD1 as D (6 bases). Germline V lookup: CDR1 LGHNA, CDR2 YNFKEQ. This CDR3 comprises 17 residues. With 3 bases removed from V and 6 bases from J, the gap between germline ends came to 20 bases. The CDR3 region is CASSQQEQGSLAGELFF. CDR3 sequence (DNA): TGTGCCAGCAGCCAGCAAGAACAGGGTTCATTGGCCGGGGAGCTGTTTTTT.

J is TRBJ2-4 and V is TRBV6-1; 7 nucleotides line up with TRBD2. The V gene end was trimmed by 4 bases and the J gene end by 12 bases; junction bases not matched to a gene: 9. The CDR3 is 13 residues long. Germline V CDR1 and CDR2: MNHNS, SASEGT. The CDR3 is CASSARLASAQYF. The CDR3 nucleotides read TGTGCCAGCAGTGCTAGACTAGCCTCTGCTCAGTACTTC.

The chain has TRBV19 and TRBJ2-7, with 12 bases lining up with TRBD2. This CDR3 is built from 19 residues. The V segment lost 1 base and the J segment 2 bases; nucleotides outside the gene matches: 12. Per germline, CDR1 LNHDA and CDR2 SQIVND (reference sequence). The CDR3 DNA reads as TGTGCCAGTAGTATAGGACGCCGGACACTAGCGGGGGGCACCTACGAGCAGTACTTC. Residues: CASSIGRRTLAGGTYEQYF.

CDR3 coding DNA: TGTGCCAGCAGTTCAAAGAGGAATTCACCCCTCCACTTT. Translation gives CASSSKRNSPLHF. V usage is TRBV27 and J usage is TRBJ1-6; D not resolved. The CDR3 runs to 13 residues. Germline V gene sequence: CDR1 MNHEY, CDR2 SMNVEV (reference sequence). The V and J ends lost 4 bases and 7 bases respectively, with 8 bases between them.

Only one count was recorded for this clone. The chain carries TRBV7-9 and TRBJ1-6; D not resolved. Between the trimmed V and J ends, which lost 3 bases and 5 bases, there was a span of 8 bases. Germline V gene lookup returns CDR1 SEHNR and CDR2 FQNEAQ (reference sequence). This CDR3 comprises 14 residues. For the CDR3, the DNA is TGTGCCAGCAGCTTTTTTCAGAATAATTCACCCCTCCACTTT. Encoded protein: CASSFFQNNSPLHF.

This rearrangement joins TRBV6-6 to TRBJ2-5, with 7 nucleotides matching TRBD2. CDR1 is MNHNY and CDR2 is SVGAGI in the germline V gene (reference sequence). This CDR3 comprises 13 residues. The ends lost 6 bases at V and 9 bases at J; junction bases unmatched: 10. The CDR3 is CASRHLGGVSQYF. The CDR3 region has the DNA TGTGCCAGCAGGCACTTGGGGGGGGTGTCCCAGTACTTC.

Only a few counts were recorded for this clone. The gene calls are TRBV4-3 and TRBJ2-7; TRBD2 matches at 7 bases. The V gene end was trimmed by 0 bases and the J gene end by 2 bases; junction bases not matched to a gene: 7. CDR1 is LGHNA, CDR2 YSLEER, per germline. This CDR3 has 16 amino acids. This CDR3 is CASSQDGGGSTYEQYF. CDR3 nucleotide sequence: TGCGCCAGCAGCCAAGATGGGGGGGGGTCGACCTACGAGCAGTACTTC.

The chain uses TRBV2 and TRBJ1-6; D is unresolved. CDR1 SNHLY and CDR2 FYNNEI come from the germline V gene. The CDR3 has 16 residues. The germline V and J ends were trimmed by 3 bases and 12 bases, with 21 bases remaining between them. DNA for the CDR3: TGTGCCAGCAGTGAGGTGCCTCGGTTGGTTGGAGGACCCCTCCACTTT. Translating it yields CASSEVPRLVGGPLHF.

V gene TRBV10-2 combines with J gene TRBJ1-1, with 7 bases aligning to TRBD1. Germline V gives CDR1 WSHSY, CDR2 SAAADI. The CDR3 spans 13 residues. Trimming removed 7 bases from V and 7 bases from J; junction bases left unmatched: 9. CDR3 residues: CASTSTGSGEAFF. The CDR3 DNA follows: TGCGCCAGCACTTCGACAGGGAGTGGTGAAGCTTTCTTT.

V gene TRBV2 combines with J gene TRBJ2-7; D remains ambiguous. Germline CDR1 and CDR2: SNHLY and FYNNEI. The CDR3 runs to 9 residues. V dropped 8 bases and J dropped 7 bases, with 6 bases sitting between them. The CDR3 spells CASGPEQYF. In DNA, the CDR3 is TGTGCCAGCGGCCCAGAGCAGTACTTC. Together with reference TRBV2 and TRBJ2-7, the CDR3 gives the full variable domain: EPEVTQTPSHQVTQMGQEVILRCVPISNHLYFYWYRQILGQKVEFLVSFYNNEISEKSEIFDDQFSVERPDGSNFTLKIRSTKLEDSAMYFCASGPEQYFGPGTRLTVT.

The V call is TRBV25-1, the J call TRBJ2-3; D uncertain. This CDR3 comprises 16 residues. The V and J ends lost 4 bases and 2 bases respectively, with 16 bases between them. Germline V CDR1 and CDR2: MGHDK, SYGVNS. The CDR3: CASSGRDTPYTDTQYF. The CDR3, as DNA: TGTGCCAGCAGTGGCCGAGACACCCCTTACACAGATACGCAGTATTTT.

A few counts support this clone. The genes are TRBV7-6 and TRBJ2-1; D gene uncertain. Germline V lookup: CDR1 SGHVS, CDR2 FNYEAQ. This CDR3 has 11 amino acids. V was trimmed by 1 base and J by 10 bases, leaving 5 bases between them. CDR3 sequence reads: CASSLGREQFF. For the CDR3, the DNA is TGTGCCAGCAGCTTAGGCAGAGAGCAGTTCTTC.

This clone was counted only a few times. The CDR3 DNA reads as TGTGCCAGCAGCCAACAGGGGTACTCACCCCTCCACTTT. The encoded protein is CASSQQGYSPLHF. The V call is TRBV4-2, the J call TRBJ1-6; tentatively, D is TRBD1 (6 bases). Germline assignment: CDR1 LGHNA and CDR2 YNFKEQ. The CDR3 totals 13 residues. Trimming removed 2 bases at V and 10 bases at J, with 9 bases between.

In regard to this clone: The sample holds other DNA sequences that translate to the same CDR3. CDR3 sequence: CASSVGGGAGETQYF. CDR3 DNA: TGTGCCAGCAGCGTGGGCGGGGGGGCAGGAGAGACCCAGTACTTC. The chain links TRBV9 to TRBJ2-5, with TRBD2 identical over 9 bases. The CDR3 contains 15 residues. CDR1 SGDLS and CDR2 YYNGEE come from the germline V gene. V trimming: 2 bases; J trimming: 4 bases; junction bases outside the gene matches: 6.

This clone was detected a few times. V is TRBV7-9 and J is TRBJ1-2; possibly TRBD1 for D (5 bases). The V end was cut by 3 bases, the J end by 6 bases, with 11 bases between. The CDR3 spans 13 residues. CDR1 and CDR2 (germline): SEHNR, FQNEAQ (reference sequence). The chain's CDR3 is CASSFGGADGYTF. CDR3 sequence (DNA): TGTGCCAGCAGCTTCGGAGGGGCGGATGGCTACACCTTC.

This chain uses TRBV6-4 with TRBJ2-1, with 12 bases matching TRBD2. This CDR3 spans 15 amino acids. The trim removed 5 bases at V and 7 bases at J, leaving 6 bases unmatched. Germline assignment: CDR1 MRHNA and CDR2 SNTAGT. CDR3 nucleotide sequence: TGTGCCAGCAGTCGACTAGCGGGGGTTAGGAATGAGCAGTTCTTC. Its translation is CASSRLAGVRNEQFF.

The rearrangement uses TRBV7-2 and TRBJ1-2; the match to TRBD1 covers 7 bases. The CDR3 consists of 16 residues. V lost 2 bases, J lost 4 bases, and 10 bases stayed unmatched. In germline, CDR1 is SGHTA, CDR2 FQGNSA. The CDR3 DNA reads as TGTGCCAGCAGCTTACCCAGACAGGGTGGAAGCTATGGCTACACCTTC. It yields the protein CASSLPRQGGSYGYTF. The complete variable domain, with remaining parts taken from reference TRBV7-2 and TRBJ1-2, reads GAGVSQSPSNKVTEKGKDVELRCDPISGHTALYWYRQSLGQGLEFLIYFQGNSAPDKSGLPSDRFSAERTGGSVSTLTIQRTQQEDSAVYLCASSLPRQGGSYGYTFGSGTRLTVV.